A selection of T cell receptor beta chains follows, all from one sample in a study of ipilimumab plus nivolumab after autologous stem cell transplantation. Sequenced by immunoSEQ multiplex PCR; TCRdb stores in-frame clones only, minus some. The sample consists of 6,000 to 6,500 clones, 80% to 90% of them appearing once. The sequencing used PBMCs, collected in a trial of ipilimumab plus nivolumab as post-transplant consolidation. Receptors were obtained from a female donor with multiple myeloma. Each CDR3 is given with its conserved first and last residue. D genes are given only for firm matches. Only part of the rows carry a size: once, few, many, or a class if the clone is expanded.

cdr3_aa	cdr3_nt	d_call	v_call	j_call	cdr3_length	clone_size
CASTDYNEQFF	TGTGCCAGCACCGACTACAATGAGCAGTTCTTC	-	TRBV6-5	TRBJ2-1	11	-
CASSPLTAGGRDTQYF	TGTGCCAGCAGCCCCCTGACGGCGGGAGGGCGGGATACGCAGTATTTT	TRBD2	TRBV7-3	TRBJ2-3	16	once
CASSYLAGPAGTQYF	TGTGCCAGCAGCTATTTAGCGGGGCCGGCGGGTACGCAGTATTTT	TRBD2	TRBV7-9	TRBJ2-3	15	-
CASSLVGQLNNEQFF	TGTGCCAGCAGCTTAGTCGGACAGTTAAACAATGAGCAGTTCTTC	-	TRBV7-2	TRBJ2-1	15	-
CASSPQGAGELFF	TGTGCCAGCAGCCCACAGGGGGCCGGGGAGCTGTTTTTT	TRBD1	TRBV7-2	TRBJ2-2	13	-
CASSPTVRTDTQYF	TGTGCCAGCTCACCAACGGTGCGCACAGATACGCAGTATTTT	-	TRBV18	TRBJ2-3	14	-
CASSLLGVQQIPWNEQFF	TGTGCCAGCAGCCTACTCGGGGTGCAGCAGATCCCCTGGAATGAGCAGTTCTTC	-	TRBV13	TRBJ2-1	18	-
CAWSGLILYDEQFF	TGTGCCTGGAGTGGCTTGATACTCTACGATGAGCAGTTCTTC	-	TRBV30	TRBJ2-1	14	-
CASSAQGLGGYTF	TGTGCCAGCAGCGCCCAGGGGCTCGGCGGCTACACCTTC	-	TRBV2	TRBJ1-2	13	-
CASRASGLYEQYF	TGTGCCAGCAGGGCTAGCGGACTCTACGAGCAGTACTTC	TRBD2	TRBV6-1	TRBJ2-7	13	once
CASSPQGADAVEQFF	TGTGCCAGCAGCCCACAGGGGGCCGATGCTGTTGAGCAGTTCTTC	TRBD1	TRBV7-3	TRBJ2-1	15	-
CSVEHTGPESSYEQYF	TGCAGCGTTGAGCATACAGGGCCCGAAAGCTCCTACGAGCAGTACTTC	-	TRBV29-1	TRBJ2-7	16	-
CASSFTSGALQETQYF	TGTGCCAGCAGTTTCACTAGCGGGGCACTTCAAGAGACCCAGTACTTC	TRBD2	TRBV28	TRBJ2-5	16	-
CASSTPLGVKNEQFF	TGTGCCAGCAGCACCCCCCTTGGGGTTAAGAATGAGCAGTTCTTC	-	TRBV7-9	TRBJ2-1	15	-
CSVEDHGVGSNIQYF	TGCAGCGTTGAAGATCATGGGGTTGGTTCGAACATTCAGTACTTC	-	TRBV29-1	TRBJ2-4	15	-
CASRTPGQGIWEQYF	TGTGCCAGCAGGACCCCGGGACAGGGGATCTGGGAGCAGTACTTC	TRBD1	TRBV28	TRBJ2-7	15	-
CASRGGSAGQPQHF	TGTGCCAGCAGAGGGGGGAGCGCGGGACAGCCCCAGCATTTT	-	TRBV2	TRBJ1-5	14	-
CASSNTGDTNEKLFF	TGTGCCAGCAGTAATACAGGGGATACTAATGAAAAACTGTTTTTT	TRBD1	TRBV6-5	TRBJ1-4	15	-
CASSFEYSEQFF	TGTGCCAGCAGTTTCGAGTACTCGGAGCAGTTCTTC	-	TRBV28	TRBJ2-1	12	-
CASSISTNLADTQYF	TGTGCCAGTAGTATCTCGACGAATCTGGCAGATACGCAGTATTTT	-	TRBV19	TRBJ2-3	15	-
CASSESVGSETQYF	TGCGCCAGCAGTGAGTCGGTGGGCTCGGAGACCCAGTACTTC	-	TRBV10-1	TRBJ2-5	14	-
CASSPAPSSNEQFF	TGTGCCAGCAGCCCCGCCCCTAGCAGCAATGAGCAGTTCTTC	-	TRBV7-2	TRBJ2-1	14	-
CASSFNRGTGELFF	TGTGCCAGCAGCTTCAACCGGGGCACCGGGGAGCTGTTTTTT	-	TRBV7-6	TRBJ2-2	14	-
CASSVEQGLLYLAKNIQYF	TGTGCCAGCAGCGTTGAACAGGGGCTACTATATCTAGCCAAAAACATTCAGTACTTC	TRBD1	TRBV7-8	TRBJ2-4	19	-
CASSLVENTEAFF	TGTGCCAGCAGTTTGGTGGAGAACACTGAAGCTTTCTTT	-	TRBV6-5	TRBJ1-1	13	-
CASSSILGSEQFF	TGCGCCAGCAGCTCCATACTTGGTAGTGAGCAGTTCTTC	-	TRBV5-1	TRBJ2-1	13	-
CASSPTVVAGIDSGEQYF	TGTGCCAGCAGCCCCACTGTGGTAGCGGGGATCGACTCCGGCGAGCAGTACTTC	TRBD2	TRBV4-2	TRBJ2-7	18	-
CASSGTGTSYEQYF	TGTGCCAGCAGCGGTACAGGGACCTCCTACGAGCAGTACTTC	-	TRBV2	TRBJ2-7	14	-
CASQGSYNSPLHF	TGTGCCAGCCAGGGCTCCTATAATTCACCCCTCCACTTT	-	TRBV9	TRBJ1-6	13	-
CASSAPLGTEAFF	TGTGCCAGCAGCGCCCCTTTGGGCACTGAAGCTTTCTTT	-	TRBV7-8	TRBJ1-1	13	-
CASSYSMGQNQPQHF	TGTGCCAGCAGTTACTCGATGGGACAAAATCAGCCCCAGCATTTT	-	TRBV6-5	TRBJ1-5	15	-
CASSHGVVGQGTYEQYF	TGCGCCAGCAGCCATGGAGTAGTGGGACAGGGTACCTACGAGCAGTACTTC	TRBD1	TRBV5-1	TRBJ2-7	17	-
CASSVTSGRYNEQFF	TGTGCCAGCAGTGTCACTAGCGGGAGATACAATGAGCAGTTCTTC	TRBD2	TRBV2	TRBJ2-1	15	-
CASSDRSDPGELFF	TGTGCCAGCAGTGACCGTAGCGACCCCGGGGAGCTGTTTTTT	-	TRBV6-4	TRBJ2-2	14	-
CASSVAEFGLAGYYNEQFF	TGTGCCAGCAGCGTAGCGGAGTTTGGACTAGCGGGTTACTACAATGAGCAGTTCTTC	TRBD2	TRBV9	TRBJ2-1	19	-
CASSLGDRGPSGYGYTF	TGTGCCAGCAGCTTAGGGGACAGGGGGCCTTCGGGCTATGGCTACACCTTC	TRBD1	TRBV7-9	TRBJ1-2	17	-
CASSIMGGTETQYF	TGTGCCAGTAGTATAATGGGCGGGACAGAGACCCAGTACTTC	-	TRBV19	TRBJ2-5	14	-
CASRQSAEAFF	TGTGCCAGTAGACAGAGCGCTGAAGCTTTCTTT	-	TRBV19	TRBJ1-1	11	-
CASSLGTGGRYGYTF	TGTGCCAGCAGTCTCGGGACAGGGGGCCGGTATGGCTACACCTTC	TRBD1	TRBV28	TRBJ1-2	15	-
CASRNTGVHTEAFF	TGTGCCAGCAGGAATACAGGGGTTCACACTGAAGCTTTCTTT	TRBD1	TRBV27	TRBJ1-1	14	-
CSSRTGGNTEAFF	TGCAGCTCCCGGACAGGGGGAAACACTGAAGCTTTCTTT	TRBD1	TRBV29-1	TRBJ1-1	13	once
CASSPPPGQGYNEQFF	TGTGCCAGCAGCCCTCCTCCGGGACAGGGTTACAATGAGCAGTTCTTC	TRBD1	TRBV5-4	TRBJ2-1	16	few
CASSPPSGGSYEQYF	TGTGCCAGCAGCCCCCCGTCGGGAGGATCCTACGAGCAGTACTTC	TRBD2	TRBV9	TRBJ2-7	15	few
CASSSRDRGPYNEQFF	TGTGCCAGCAGTTCCCGGGACAGGGGCCCTTACAATGAGCAGTTCTTC	TRBD1	TRBV6-5	TRBJ2-1	16	once
CASSVESSGSEQYF	TGTGCCAGCAGCGTAGAGTCTAGCGGGAGCGAGCAGTACTTC	TRBD2	TRBV9	TRBJ2-7	14	-
CASSDARTGGSYEQYF	TGCGCCAGCAGTGACGCCCGGACAGGCGGTTCCTACGAGCAGTACTTC	TRBD1	TRBV10-1	TRBJ2-7	16	-
CASSLTGGWDTEAFF	TGTGCCAGCAGTTTGACAGGGGGATGGGACACTGAAGCTTTCTTT	TRBD1	TRBV28	TRBJ1-1	15	-
CASSHGTENIQYF	TGTGCCAGCAGCCACGGGACAGAAAACATTCAGTACTTC	TRBD1	TRBV7-8	TRBJ2-4	13	-
CASSFTAVSYNEQFF	TGCGCCAGCAGCTTCACAGCCGTCTCCTACAATGAGCAGTTCTTC	-	TRBV5-1	TRBJ2-1	15	-
CASSLAQVGVGANVLTF	TGTGCCAGCAGCTTAGCGCAAGTGGGAGTTGGGGCCAACGTCCTGACTTTC	-	TRBV7-8	TRBJ2-6	17	-